These T cell receptor beta chains were read from a single sample in a study of Ad26.COV2.S vaccination and SARS-CoV-2 variants. Only in-frame clones appear in the TCRdb table, and some are missing; sequencing was by immunoSEQ multiplex PCR. The sample lists 400,000 to 450,000 clones; about nine tenths were seen once. Material: peripheral blood, obtained in a trial of Ad26.COV2.S vaccine versus placebo. The receptors here all came from a person aged 18-60 years who received the Ad26.COV2.S COVID-19 vaccine or a placebo. CDR3s leave out the opening cysteine and the closing phenylalanine or tryptophan. D genes are given only for firm matches.

ATRGSNTGELF TRBV24-1 . TRBJ2-2
ASSGQSDLAKNIQY TRBV13 . TRBJ2-4
ASRFGLNQPQH TRBV12-2 . TRBJ1-5
ASRAAGGLSNQPQH TRBV28 . TRBJ1-5
ASSLGAGFNNEQF TRBV11-2 TRBD2 TRBJ2-1
ASSSSTGGIETQY TRBV19 TRBD1 TRBJ2-5
ASKRMGAGANVLT TRBV27 . TRBJ2-6
ASSYAGDSNQPQH TRBV6-6 . TRBJ1-5
ASSHRLPPEQY TRBV7-8 . TRBJ2-7
ASSLRLGRGSSYNSPLH TRBV7-2 . TRBJ1-6
ASSLGTGTYEQY TRBV11-2 TRBD1 TRBJ2-7
ASSLVVATGANVLT TRBV5-8 . TRBJ2-6
ASSLGRYGELF TRBV7-8 . TRBJ2-2
ATSDFGETQY TRBV24-1 . TRBJ2-5
ASKEVGFSGANVLT TRBV28 . TRBJ2-6
ASSPSGSPYNEQF TRBV18 . TRBJ2-1
ASEDGAEQY TRBV2 . TRBJ2-7
ASSAPSGRSSYEQY TRBV28 . TRBJ2-7
SVEARGGSGANVLT TRBV29-1 . TRBJ2-6
ATSGGGEGYEQY TRBV24-1 TRBD2 TRBJ2-7
ASNRGEEKLF TRBV9 . TRBJ1-4
ASSQTTDYTWPQH TRBV18 . TRBJ1-5
ASSWGGNTEAF TRBV28 . TRBJ1-1
ASSLIAGVTGELF TRBV5-1 TRBD2 TRBJ2-2
ATSRDPGGYGYT TRBV15 . TRBJ1-2
ASSHRNEQF TRBV6-2/TRBV6-3 . TRBJ2-1
ASSLWYLGTQY TRBV27 . TRBJ2-5
ASSSTGAPNQPQH TRBV27 TRBD1 TRBJ1-5
ASTGLGGALETQY TRBV27 . TRBJ2-5
ASRPQRELYEQY TRBV2 TRBD2 TRBJ2-7
ASSLFPRGVQETQY TRBV7-9 . TRBJ2-5
ASSLRWGGNSPLH TRBV11-2 . TRBJ1-6
ASSLGQNQETQY TRBV27 . TRBJ2-5
ASSQGEGAF TRBV12-3/TRBV12-4 TRBD1 TRBJ1-1
ATVKGLFGSRETQY TRBV2 . TRBJ2-5